A single sample is the source of the 24 T cell receptor beta chains below, sequenced in a study of cytomegalovirus exposure and HLA in healthy donors. Assay used: immunoSEQ multiplex PCR; TCRdb lists only in-frame clones, some missing. The data contain more than 95,000 clones, about 96% of them singletons. The sample consisted of PBMCs. Source of these receptors: a man younger than 30 in good health and CMV-seronegative.

V is TRBV9 and J is TRBJ2-7, with D maybe TRBD1 (5 bases). This CDR3 contains 15 residues. CDR1 and CDR2 from the germline V gene are SGDLS and YYNGEE. V shed 4 bases and J shed 0 bases, with 14 bases lying between them. The CDR3 is CASSSGYRSSYEQYF. CDR3 nucleotides: TGTGCCAGCAGCTCAGGATACAGGAGCTCCTACGAGCAGTACTTC. Full variable domain (outside the CDR3, taken from reference TRBV9 and TRBJ2-7): DSGVTQTPKHLITATGQRVTLRCSPRSGDLSVYWYQQSLDQGLQFLIQYYNGEERAKGNILERFSAQQFPDLHSELNLSSLELGDSALYFCASSSGYRSSYEQYFGPGTRLTVT.

This clone was seen more than once but under ten times. The rearrangement links TRBV5-8 to TRBJ1-1, with no clear D. This CDR3 contains 16 residues. Germline CDR1 reads SGHTS; CDR2 reads YDEGEE. Trimming removed 1 base from V and 5 bases from J, with 18 bases in between. Written as DNA, the CDR3 is TGTGCCAGCAGCTTGCGAATTGACCGGAGGTTAACTGAAGCTTTCTTT. This translates into CASSLRIDRRLTEAFF.

The rearrangement joins TRBV29-1 to TRBJ2-3, with 10 bases identical to TRBD1. The CDR3 is 15 residues long. J gave up 4 bases and V 6 bases, and 10 bases lay outside the gene matches. Germline CDR1 and CDR2: SQVTM and ANQGSEA. The CDR3 nucleotides read TGCAGCGTCTTACCGGGACAGGGGAGTGCAGATACGCAGTATTTT. Protein: CSVLPGQGSADTQYF.

The rearrangement joins TRBV19 to TRBJ2-7; 10 nucleotides line up with TRBD2. J gave up 1 base and V 3 bases, and 12 bases lay outside the gene matches. CDR3 size: 18 residues. Germline CDR1 reads LNHDA; CDR2 reads SQIVND (reference sequence). CDR3 sequence (DNA): TGTGCCAGTAGTATGAGGGGGCCCCTAGCGGGAGTTTCCTACGAGCAGTACTTC. Translated, it gives CASSMRGPLAGVSYEQYF.

This sequence joins TRBV9 and TRBJ2-1; 11 positions match TRBD2. After removal of 3 bases from V and 4 bases from J, the junction contained 12 bases not matched to a gene. The germline CDR1 and CDR2 sequences are SGDLS and YYNGEE. The CDR3 contains 18 residues. CDR3 loop: CASSDPPGLAGGYNEQFF. For the CDR3, the DNA is TGTGCCAGCAGCGATCCCCCCGGGCTAGCGGGAGGTTACAATGAGCAGTTCTTC.

The chain recombines TRBV18 with TRBJ2-3; 9 positions agree with TRBD2. Looked up from germline, CDR1 is KGHSH and CDR2 is LQKENI. Trimming cost V 3 bases and J 0 bases; bases outside gene matches: 13. CDR3 size: 19 residues. The DNA of the CDR3 is TGTGCCAGCTCACCGTTACCCGGGACTAGCCAACAAAGCACAGATACGCAGTATTTT. Encoded protein: CASSPLPGTSQQSTDTQYF.

This rearrangement joins TRBV6-5 to TRBJ2-7; TRBD2 is a possible D gene (6 bases). Germline V gene data show CDR1 as MNHEY and CDR2 as SVGAGI. This CDR3 comprises 14 residues. V lost 6 bases to trimming and J lost 3 bases, with 15 bases between them. For the CDR3, the DNA is TGTGCCAGCAGGGAGTATGGGGGGAGCTACGAGCAGTACTTC. It is translated as CASREYGGSYEQYF.

The chain combines TRBV6-1 with TRBJ1-2; D might be TRBD1 (5 bases). CDR1 and CDR2 from the germline V gene are MNHNS and SASEGT. V dropped 2 bases and J dropped 5 bases, with 12 bases sitting between them. The CDR3 totals 14 residues. The CDR3, as DNA: TGTGCCAGCAGTGAACAGGGAGGAGAGTATGGCTACACCTTC. Its translation is CASSEQGGEYGYTF.

This chain links TRBV7-9 with TRBJ2-5, with 8 bases aligning to TRBD1. The CDR3 covers 15 residues. CDR1 is SEHNR, CDR2 FQNEAQ, per germline (reference sequence). Trimming cost V 4 bases and J 2 bases; bases outside gene matches: 6. This chain's CDR3 is CASSSPGQAQETQYF. The CDR3 DNA reads as TGTGCCAGCAGCTCCCCGGGACAGGCTCAAGAGACCCAGTACTTC.

The rearrangement joins TRBV10-3 to TRBJ2-7; 7 positions match TRBD1. The V and J ends lost 0 bases and 0 bases, in that order; junction bases with no gene match: 5. CDR1 ENHRY and CDR2 SYGVKD come from the germline V gene. This CDR3 is built from 16 residues. CDR3 DNA: TGTGCCATCAGTGAGTCGGGGGCAGGGGGCTCCTACGAGCAGTACTTC. It yields the protein CAISESGAGGSYEQYF.

The sample holds one count of this clone. The V and J genes are TRBV4-2 and TRBJ1-5, with D perhaps TRBD1 (6 bases). With 0 bases removed from V and 6 bases from J, the gap between germline ends came to 15 bases. CDR3 length equals 16 residues. The germline gives CDR1 LGHNA, CDR2 YNFKEQ. The CDR3 DNA reads TGTGCCAGCAGCCAAGAGGTTCAGGGGAGCGTTCAGCCCCAGCATTTT. It encodes CASSQEVQGSVQPQHF.

This clone was seen just once. The chain recombines TRBV13 with TRBJ2-7; 9 bases are a match to TRBD2. J was trimmed by 3 bases and V by 5 bases; bases with no gene match: 23. This CDR3 region has 20 residues. The germline CDR1 and CDR2 sequences are PRHDT and FYEKMQ (reference sequence). The chain's CDR3 is CASSQFYGPGAGGPLYEQYF. The CDR3 bases are TGTGCCAGCAGCCAATTTTACGGGCCGGGCGCGGGAGGGCCGCTCTACGAGCAGTACTTC.

This chain uses TRBV7-8 with TRBJ1-4; D is unclear. The CDR3 loop spans 15 amino acids. V was pared by 4 bases and J by 8 bases, with 17 bases between. CDR1 is SGHVS, CDR2 FQNEAQ, per germline. The CDR3 region has the DNA TGTGCCAGCAGCTCGACCCAAGGTGCTAGGGAAAAACTGTTTTTT. Translating gives CASSSTQGAREKLFF.

The V and J genes are TRBV27 and TRBJ2-7, with TRBD1 matching 9 bases. From germline, CDR1 is MNHEY and CDR2 SMNVEV (reference sequence). V lost 5 bases and J lost 1; bases outside the gene matches: 9. This CDR3 contains 16 residues. The CDR3 sequence is CASSPQPGQGSYEQYF. The CDR3 bases are TGTGCCAGCAGTCCTCAACCGGGACAGGGATCCTACGAGCAGTACTTC.

This chain connects TRBV7-9 to TRBJ2-7; D gene ambiguous. This CDR3 is 15 amino acids long. CDR1 is SEHNR and CDR2 is FQNEAQ in the germline V gene (reference sequence). The V end was cut by 2 bases, the J end by 2 bases, with 13 bases between. CDR3 nucleotide sequence: TGTGCCAGCAGCTTATATAGTCATACTACCTACGAGCAGTACTTC. This sequence encodes CASSLYSHTTYEQYF.

The chain is built from TRBV11-2 and TRBJ2-1; a possible D gene is TRBD1 (5 bases). This CDR3 is 13 amino acids long. CDR1 is SGHAT, CDR2 FQNNGV, per germline. The germline V and J ends were trimmed by 6 bases and 6 bases, with 12 bases remaining between them. The CDR3 loop reads CASRSKRGNEQFF. The CDR3 region has the DNA TGTGCCAGCAGATCGAAAAGGGGCAATGAGCAGTTCTTC.

The chain has TRBV30 and TRBJ2-7; D might be TRBD2 (6 bases). Germline CDR1 reads GTSNPN; CDR2 reads SVGIG (reference sequence). This CDR3 has 14 residues. Trimming took 0 bases from V and 0 from J, leaving 9 bases between them. The CDR3, as DNA: TGTGCCTGGAGTGTATTCGGGAGCTCCTACGAGCAGTACTTC. Amino acid sequence: CAWSVFGSSYEQYF.

V is TRBV7-6 and J is TRBJ1-3, with TRBD1 matching 7 bases. After removal of 4 bases from V and 4 bases from J, the junction contained 7 bases not matched to a gene. The germline CDR1 and CDR2 sequences are SGHVS and FNYEAQ. The CDR3 covers 15 residues. The CDR3 DNA is TGTGCCAGCAGCTCCCCCGACAGGGCCGGAAACACCATATATTTT. Its translation is CASSSPDRAGNTIYF.

The rearrangement links TRBV5-6 to TRBJ1-3; maybe TRBD1 (6 bases). Trimming cost V 0 bases and J 2 bases, with 9 bases left between them. Germline CDR1 and CDR2: SGHDT and YYEEEE. The CDR3 is 15 amino acids. CDR3 sequence (DNA): TGTGCCAGCAGCTTGGCAGGGGCCCCTGGAAACACCATATATTTT. This codes for CASSLAGAPGNTIYF.

DNA of the CDR3: TGTGCCAGCAGTGACTCGGGAGACATCGGAGGCTACACCTTC. Amino acid sequence: CASSDSGDIGGYTF. The V and J genes are TRBV6-4 and TRBJ1-2; D is unresolved. Trimming pared 0 bases from V and 8 bases from J, leaving 13 bases between. The CDR3 consists of 14 residues. Germline values: CDR1 MRHNA, CDR2 SNTAGT.

The rearrangement joins TRBV2 to TRBJ2-3, with D unresolved. CDR3 length: 15 residues. Germline CDR1 is SNHLY and CDR2 is FYNNEI. V was cut by 4 bases and J by 5 bases, with 16 bases left in between. The CDR3 loop is CASSADLGAGDTQYF. CDR3 nucleotide sequence: TGTGCCAGCAGTGCAGACCTGGGTGCAGGAGATACGCAGTATTTT.

V usage is TRBV11-2 and J usage is TRBJ2-1, with D hard to call. Trimming shortened V by 6 bases and J by 4 bases, and 10 bases separated the two germline ends. This CDR3 region has 13 residues. CDR1 and CDR2 from the germline V gene are SGHAT and FQNNGV. Here the CDR3 reads CASSPTAYNEQFF. The DNA for the CDR3 is TGTGCCAGCAGTCCTACAGCTTACAATGAGCAGTTCTTC.

The chain uses TRBV19 and TRBJ2-1; 9 bases match TRBD1. The germline V gene has CDR1 LNHDA and CDR2 SQIVND (reference sequence). The CDR3 contains 16 residues. With V trimmed by 4 bases and J by 6 bases, 10 bases remained unmatched. The CDR3 nucleotides read TGTGCCAGTAGTAGAGGGCTGGGACAGGGAGTCAATGAGCAGTTCTTC. Its translation: CASSRGLGQGVNEQFF.

The chain has TRBV6-6 and TRBJ1-1; D is possibly TRBD1 (5 bases). The CDR3 has 15 amino acids. The germline gives CDR1 MNHNY, CDR2 SVGAGI (reference sequence). With 3 bases removed from V and 0 bases from J, the gap between germline ends came to 11 bases. The CDR3 protein is CASSYGRGVNTEAFF. For the CDR3, the DNA is TGTGCCAGCAGTTATGGTCGGGGGGTGAACACTGAAGCTTTCTTT.